Listed below are T cell receptor beta chains from one sample, sequenced in a study of blood T cell repertoires in COVID-19. Repertoires were generated with immunoSEQ multiplex PCR, while TCRdb's copy carries only in-frame clones and drops some. The data show about 280,000 clones, roughly 88% seen once. What was sequenced was peripheral blood. These TCRs come from a man younger than 35 with active or convalescent COVID-19. Both conserved end residues are part of each CDR3. A D gene is named only where the DNA matches it firmly. Size is stated for part of the rows, as once, few or many counts, or as a class when the clone is expanded.

TGTGCCACCAGTGATTTAGGGCAGGGATATATGAACACTGAAGCTTTCTTT CATSDLGQGYMNTEAFF . . TRBJ1-1 TRBV24-1
TGTGCCAGCCGAACTCCGAGGGACAGCCAAGAGACCCAGTACTTC CASRTPRDSQETQYF TRBD1 . TRBJ2-5 TRBV11-2
TGCGCCAGCAGCCAATCCATAACCTACTGGGGCCTAGCGTTTGGGAGCGGGGAGCTGTTTTTT CASSQSITYWGLAFGSGELFF . . TRBJ2-2 TRBV4-3
TGTGCCAGCAGTCCAGGTTCCGTTTATAGCAATCAGCCCCAGCATTTT CASSPGSVYSNQPQHF . . TRBJ1-5 TRBV6-2/TRBV6-3
TGTGCCAGCAGCGCCAACGACAGGGCCCACGAGCAGTACTTC CASSANDRAHEQYF TRBD1 . TRBJ2-7 TRBV27
TGTGCCAGCAGTGAATCCGTGGTGGGGGGGGAGACCCAGTACTTC CASSESVVGGETQYF TRBD2 . TRBJ2-5 TRBV25-1
TGTGCCAGCAGCCAAGACGCGGGGACTAACTATGGCTACACCTTC CASSQDAGTNYGYTF . . TRBJ1-2 TRBV3-1/TRBV3-2
TGTGCCAGCAGCCGCTCCACCGACAGGGTGGGTGAAAAACTGTTTTTT CASSRSTDRVGEKLFF TRBD1 . TRBJ1-4 TRBV2
TGTGCCAGCAGCGTATCGGGACTCATGACCCAGTACTTC CASSVSGLMTQYF . . TRBJ2-5 TRBV9
TGTGCCAGCAGTTTCCAGACAGGGTTCACCGGGGAGCTGTTTTTT CASSFQTGFTGELFF TRBD1 . TRBJ2-2 TRBV27
TGCGCCAGCAGCTTGAAGGGGCAGGGGAGTTCACCCCTCCACTTT CASSLKGQGSSPLHF . . TRBJ1-6 TRBV5-1
TGTGCCAGCAGCTTAGCGGCAGGGCTGAACACTGAAGCTTTCTTT CASSLAAGLNTEAFF . . TRBJ1-1 TRBV7-2
TGTGCCAGCAGAACCGGGACAGGGGCATTAGGGACCCAGTACTTC CASRTGTGALGTQYF TRBD1 . TRBJ2-5 TRBV7-9
TGTGCCAGCAGCTCCGTGCGGGGGGCCGACGGTAACAATGAGCAGTTCTTC CASSSVRGADGNNEQFF TRBD2 . TRBJ2-1 TRBV7-8
TGTGCCAGTAGTGGGAGAACTCGGTATGGCTACACCTTC CASSGRTRYGYTF . few TRBJ1-2 TRBV19
TGTGCCAGCAGCGCTTACAGGGTGTCGGGGGGCTACACCTTC CASSAYRVSGGYTF . . TRBJ1-2 TRBV11-2
TGTGCCAGCTCACCCGGGACAGGGAAGGGCTACACCTTC CASSPGTGKGYTF TRBD1 . TRBJ1-2 TRBV18
TGTGCCACCAGCATCTCAGGGAAGGGCGGAGCCCTCCACTTT CATSISGKGGALHF . many TRBJ1-6 TRBV15
TGTGCCAGCAGCGCCGGGGGGTTCTACGAGCAGTACTTC CASSAGGFYEQYF TRBD2 . TRBJ2-7 TRBV9
TGTGCCAGCAGTATTAGCGGGGGACCACTAGCCAAAAACATTCAGTACTTC CASSISGGPLAKNIQYF TRBD2 few TRBJ2-4 TRBV7-2
TGTGCCAGTAGTAGATGGGGGGGGGACCAAGAGACCCAGTACTTC CASSRWGGDQETQYF TRBD2 . TRBJ2-5 TRBV19
TGTGCCAGCAGCGGGACCGCCAGATTACAGGGGTCCTATGGCTACACCTTC CASSGTARLQGSYGYTF TRBD1 . TRBJ1-2 TRBV2
TGTGCCAGCAGCCCACGGGATGGGGCCAACGTCCTGACTTTC CASSPRDGANVLTF . . TRBJ2-6 TRBV9
TGTGCCAGCAGTGACTCAACGACAGGACCCGATACGCAGTATTTT CASSDSTTGPDTQYF . few TRBJ2-3 TRBV6-4
TGTGCCAGTAGCCCAACCGGGACAGTAAGAGATACGCAGTATTTT CASSPTGTVRDTQYF TRBD1 few TRBJ2-3 TRBV19
TGCGCCAGCAGCTTGGACAGGGGCTACGAGCAGTACTTC CASSLDRGYEQYF TRBD1 few TRBJ2-7 TRBV5-1
TGTGCCAGCAGTCCCGGGACAGGGGTCGAGACCCAGTACTTC CASSPGTGVETQYF TRBD1 . TRBJ2-5 TRBV5-6
TGTGCCAGCAGTTCGGCTGGGCAGGGGGCCTACGAGCAGTACTTC CASSSAGQGAYEQYF . . TRBJ2-7 TRBV21-1
TGTGCCAGCAGCCCAGGCAGGTCCTATGGCTACACCTTC CASSPGRSYGYTF . . TRBJ1-2 TRBV14
TGTGCCAGTAGTTCGGGGGGCCGCTATGGCTACACCTTC CASSSGGRYGYTF . once TRBJ1-2 TRBV19
TGTGCCAGCAGCGTGGGGGACAGGAAAAATTCACCCCTCCACTTT CASSVGDRKNSPLHF TRBD1 few TRBJ1-6 TRBV9
TGTGCCACCAGTACCAGGGTCCCTTCGAACGAGCAGTACTTC CATSTRVPSNEQYF . . TRBJ2-7 TRBV24-1
TGCGCCAGCAGCCCTCATGGACAGGGATTCCAAGAGACCCAGTACTTC CASSPHGQGFQETQYF TRBD1 . TRBJ2-5 TRBV10-1
TGTGCCAGCAGTCCGAGAAACAGGGGGCTAGACGAGCAGTACTTC CASSPRNRGLDEQYF TRBD1 . TRBJ2-7 TRBV6-2/TRBV6-3
TGTGCCAGCAGCGTAGCAACAGAAAATTCACCCCTCCACTTT CASSVATENSPLHF . . TRBJ1-6 TRBV9
TGTGCCAGCAGTTTGAGACCCGGGACAGGGGGAAGTCAGCCCCAGCATTTT CASSLRPGTGGSQPQHF TRBD1 . TRBJ1-5 TRBV27
TGTGCCAGCAGTCCGGACAGGGTGGGCAATCAGCCCCAGCATTTT CASSPDRVGNQPQHF TRBD1 . TRBJ1-5 TRBV6-5
TGTGCCAGCACCCAAACCGCGACTGTGAGCTCTGGAAACACCATATATTTT CASTQTATVSSGNTIYF . . TRBJ1-3 TRBV5-6
TGTGCCAGCAGCTTAATACGAGGGATGGATCAGCCCCAGCATTTT CASSLIRGMDQPQHF . many TRBJ1-5 TRBV7-8
TGTGCCAGCCTGGAGGGTCGGGAAAATGAAAAACTGTTTTTT CASLEGRENEKLFF . . TRBJ1-4 TRBV14
TGTGCCAGCAGCTTAGGCAAGGGGCGCGAGGCCATTTTT CASSLGKGREAIF . . TRBJ1-5 TRBV13
TGTGCCAGCAGTTACGGCAGGTTAGAGGGCTACACCTTC CASSYGRLEGYTF . . TRBJ1-2 TRBV6-5
TGTGCCAGCAGCTCCGGGACAGGGGTCGGGCGGCGCCCCCACGAGCAGTACTTC CASSSGTGVGRRPHEQYF TRBD1 once TRBJ2-7 TRBV5-5
TGTGCCAGCTCCCTGGGGACAGGGTACGACGCTGAAGCTTTCTTT CASSLGTGYDAEAFF TRBD1 . TRBJ1-1 TRBV18
. CASSLLLYEQYF . . TRBJ2-7 TRBV12-3/TRBV12-4
TGTGCCAGTAAAACGAGGAGCTCCTACAATGAGCAGTTCTTC CASKTRSSYNEQFF . . TRBJ2-1 TRBV19
TGTGCCAGCAGCCAAGATATATCCGCAGGGATAAATTCACCCCTCCACTTT CASSQDISAGINSPLHF . few TRBJ1-6 TRBV4-2
TGTGCCAGCAAACCGGTGCAGGGGTCCAAGGGCTACACCTTC CASKPVQGSKGYTF . once TRBJ1-2 TRBV6-5
TGTGCCAGTAGTTTCAGGGCAGGGGGTACCGAGCAGTACTTC CASSFRAGGTEQYF TRBD1 once TRBJ2-7 TRBV19
TGTGCCAGCTCACCAACCGGGGGGGCCTACAATGAGCAGTTCTTC CASSPTGGAYNEQFF TRBD2 . TRBJ2-1 TRBV18
TGTGCCAGCAGCTTCTCACAGGGCTACGAGCAGTACTTC CASSFSQGYEQYF . . TRBJ2-7 TRBV7-2
TGTGCCAGCAGCGTAGCTAAGCTAGCGCGGGCCGACAATGAGCAGTTCTTC CASSVAKLARADNEQFF . . TRBJ2-1 TRBV9
TGCGCCAGCAGCCAAGGCGGGATTTACTCACCCCTCCACTTT CASSQGGIYSPLHF . . TRBJ1-6 TRBV4-1
TGTGCCAGCAGTGAAAGGGGCAGGGCCTATGGCTACACCTTC CASSERGRAYGYTF . . TRBJ1-2 TRBV25-1
TGCGCCAGCAGCCAGTCAGGGGAATTCGGGACCCAGTACTTC CASSQSGEFGTQYF . . TRBJ2-5 TRBV4-1